What follows describes a single TCR beta chain. What it binds is not known. It may be a read error: a sequence one base away is much more abundant. The entry originates in a study of breast tumors, draining lymph nodes, adjacent tissues. Study observations and caveats: Compared with basal-like, luminal-like tumors shared significantly more repertoire with nontumor tissue. Tumor repertoires ranked between lymph nodes and nontumor tissue in diversity, with V and J gene preferences. That most tumor T cells come from lymph nodes remained unproven. The data were judged consistent with most tumor T cells coming from lymph node and expanding in tumor.

From the multiplex PCR reads, TCRdb called clonotypes with MiXCR, one entry per CDR3 protein. The sample holds under 110,000 distinct CDR3 sequences, 30% seen once. The lymph nodes were axillary draining lymph nodes from breast cancer patients. This TCR came from a female donor with breast cancer. Some clones in this sample may be carry-over from other donors' samples. The sample taken for sequencing was axillary lymph node tissue.

The CDR3 DNA follows: TGTGCCAGCAGCTTAGAATCCTACAGGGCCTTCACAGATCCGCAGTATTTT. It translates to CASSLESYRAFTDPQYF. The chain has TRBV7-2 and TRBJ2-3; possibly TRBD1 for D (6 bases). Germline lookup yields CDR1 SGHTA and CDR2 FQGNSA. There are 17 residues in the CDR3.